Listed here are 9 T cell receptor beta chains from one sample, sequenced in a study of CD8 T cells in ankylosing spondylitis (dated by TCRdb to about 2017). These receptors lack a known antigen. General findings and caveats noted by the study authors: Blood from ankylosing spondylitis patients appeared to be characterized by a TCR beta motif composed of 7 to 9 highly homologous amino acid variants.

Library prep was done by 5' RACE. The data were produced on an Illumina HiSeq 2500. Starting from the raw public reads, TCRdb applied fastp trimming at Q25, assembled clones with MiXCR and retained in-frame beta chains. Every CDR3 protein is listed once, alongside the most common genes and DNA of its rows. This sample is represented by 650,000 to 800,000 distinct CDR3 sequences; 19% of them were singletons. The top ten constitute 15% to 20% of the sample. The sample consisted of blood, either unsorted or a sorted T cell fraction (not recorded which). The receptors here all came from a male donor with ankylosing spondylitis.

V gene TRBV5-1 combines with J gene TRBJ2-2, with 10 positions matching TRBD2. Germline CDR1 SGHRS, CDR2 YFSETQ. The CDR3 runs 17 residues. Losses at the gene ends were 5 bases for V and 2 bases for J; bases not matched to a gene: 9. The DNA of the CDR3 is TGCGCCAGCAGTTTCGCCCGGACTAGCGGCAACACCGGGGAGCTGTTTTTT. Its translation: CASSFARTSGNTGELFF.

This chain links TRBV7-8 with TRBJ2-1; no firm D call. CDR1 and CDR2 from the germline V gene are SGHVS and FQNEAQ. There are 17 residues in the CDR3. The germline V and J ends were trimmed by 0 bases and 0 bases, with 12 bases remaining between them. The CDR3 region is CASSLAPSQSSYNEQFF. The CDR3 coding sequence is TGTGCCAGCAGCTTAGCGCCTAGTCAGAGCTCCTACAATGAGCAGTTCTTC.

This clonotype showed up just a few times. The chain combines TRBV9 with TRBJ2-7; 7 nucleotides match TRBD2. V was pared by 5 bases and J by 0 bases, with 8 bases of the junction left unmatched. The germline V gene has CDR1 SGDLS and CDR2 YYNGEE. The CDR3 extends over 15 amino acids. The CDR3 DNA is TGTGCCAGCAGTCAGAGCGGGGAGAGCTCCTACGAGCAGTACTTC. This gives the protein CASSQSGESSYEQYF.

This clonotype was detected only a few times. The J gene is TRBJ2-3, the V gene TRBV7-3; tentatively, D is TRBD2 (5 bases). This CDR3 spans 17 amino acids. Germline V lookup: CDR1 SGHTA, CDR2 FQGTGA. V lost 1 base and J lost 2, with 16 bases in between. DNA of the CDR3: TGTGCCAGCAGCTTAAGAGTGAGGGCAGATCCCACAGATACGCAGTATTTT. This codes for CASSLRVRADPTDTQYF.

This clonotype was counted only a few times. This sequence joins TRBV6-2 or TRBV6-3 and TRBJ2-2, with 11 bases lining up with TRBD2. This CDR3 comprises 18 residues. Trimming removed 0 bases from V and 4 bases from J; junction bases left unmatched: 7. Germline CDR1 is MNHEY and CDR2 is SVGEGT. The CDR3 DNA is TGTGCCAGCAGTTACTCTTGGCTAGCGGGGGGAGGCACCGGGGAGCTGTTTTTT. Its protein product is CASSYSWLAGGGTGELFF.

The CDR3 DNA reads TGTGCCAGCAGTCAAGCGGGCCAGGGTAAATTCTACGAGCAGTACTTC. This sequence encodes CASSQAGQGKFYEQYF. V gene TRBV7-9 combines with J gene TRBJ2-7; D is perhaps TRBD2 (6 bases). Germline assignment: CDR1 SEHNR and CDR2 FQNEAQ (reference sequence). The V end lost 6 bases, the J end lost 3 bases, and 21 bases lay between the germline ends. There are 16 residues in the CDR3.

The V gene is TRBV12-3 or TRBV12-4, the J gene TRBJ2-7; tentatively, D is TRBD2 (6 bases). Trimming shortened V by 6 bases and J by 5 bases, and 20 bases separated the two germline ends. CDR3 size: 15 residues. As DNA, the CDR3 is TGTGCCAGCAGCCAGCTAGGTGGCGGGAAAGACGAGCAGTACTTC. Amino acid sequence: CASSQLGGGKDEQYF.

In this sample, this clonotype turned up a few times. This chain connects TRBV5-1 to TRBJ2-1; TRBD2 aligns across 10 bases. The V and J ends lost 4 bases and 3 bases, in that order; junction bases with no gene match: 4. CDR3 length equals 15 residues. In germline, CDR1 is SGHRS, CDR2 YFSETQ. CDR3 sequence reads: CASSIIAGGYNEQFF. CDR3 DNA sequence: TGCGCCAGCAGCATAATAGCGGGGGGCTACAATGAGCAGTTCTTC.

The J gene is TRBJ1-1, the V gene TRBV4-1, with D possibly matching TRBD1 (5 bases). Trimming removed 1 base at V and 11 bases at J, with 11 bases between. The CDR3 loop spans 12 amino acids. Germline V gene data show CDR1 as MGHRA and CDR2 as YSYEKL. In DNA, the CDR3 is TGCGCCAGCAGCCAAGGGGGCCGGGAGGCTTTCTTT. Amino acid sequence: CASSQGGREAFF.